The rows below give T cell receptor beta chains drawn from one sample of a study of spatial heterogeneity in lung cancer. TCRdb independently ran MiXCR on the 5' RACE reads; one entry per CDR3 protein. The table shows approximately 92,000 distinct CDR3 sequences, with around 12% occurring only once. The material sequenced was PBMCs, taken at surgery. The receptors were sampled from a male donor with early-stage non-small cell lung cancer. CDR3s include the opening cysteine and the closing phenylalanine or tryptophan. D genes are given only for firm matches. The size of a clone is reported for some rows only, either as once, few or many, or as a class for expanded clones.

d_call: .; j_call: TRBJ2-5; clone_size: .; v_call: TRBV5-4; cdr3_aa: CASSLSRGARETQYF; cdr3_nt: TGTGCCAGCAGCTTGTCCCGGGGGGCGAGGGAGACCCAGTACTTC
d_call: TRBD1; j_call: TRBJ1-4; clone_size: many; v_call: TRBV7-2; cdr3_aa: CASSLATGGEKLFF; cdr3_nt: TGTGCCAGCAGCTTAGCAACAGGGGGTGAAAAACTGTTTTTT
d_call: TRBD1; j_call: TRBJ2-5; clone_size: few; v_call: TRBV6-5; cdr3_aa: CASSPGTGLQETQYF; cdr3_nt: TGTGCCAGCAGTCCCGGGACAGGGCTTCAAGAGACCCAGTACTTC
d_call: TRBD2; j_call: TRBJ2-1; clone_size: .; v_call: TRBV29-1; cdr3_aa: CSVEDRLAGGPGEQFF; cdr3_nt: TGCAGCGTTGAAGATCGGCTAGCGGGAGGGCCTGGTGAGCAGTTCTTC
d_call: TRBD1; j_call: TRBJ1-2; clone_size: few; v_call: TRBV6-1; cdr3_aa: CASDRAYGYTF; cdr3_nt: TGTGCCAGTGACAGGGCCTATGGCTACACCTTC
d_call: .; j_call: TRBJ2-5; clone_size: few; v_call: TRBV18; cdr3_aa: CASLGQEETQYF; cdr3_nt: TGTGCCAGCTTGGGTCAGGAAGAGACCCAGTACTTC
d_call: TRBD1; j_call: TRBJ1-3; clone_size: .; v_call: TRBV4-3; cdr3_aa: CASSRSTGQGRNTIYF; cdr3_nt: TGCGCCAGCAGCCGCTCGACAGGACAGGGTAGAAACACCATATATTTT
d_call: TRBD1; j_call: TRBJ1-5; clone_size: .; v_call: TRBV9; cdr3_aa: CASSVGQGYEPQHF; cdr3_nt: TGTGCCAGCAGCGTCGGACAGGGTTATGAGCCCCAGCATTTT
d_call: .; j_call: TRBJ2-2; clone_size: few; v_call: TRBV6-4; cdr3_aa: CASSADRNTGELFF; cdr3_nt: TGTGCCAGCAGTGCGGACAGGAACACCGGGGAGCTGTTTTTT
d_call: .; j_call: TRBJ1-5; clone_size: many; v_call: TRBV7-2; cdr3_aa: CASSSPTQGWAQHF; cdr3_nt: TGTGCCAGCAGCTCGCCAACACAGGGTTGGGCCCAGCATTTT
d_call: TRBD2; j_call: TRBJ2-3; clone_size: .; v_call: TRBV9; cdr3_aa: CASSSPGGGDTDTQYF; cdr3_nt: TGTGCCAGCAGCTCCCCGGGGGGGGGCGACACAGATACGCAGTATTTT
d_call: TRBD2; j_call: TRBJ2-3; clone_size: .; v_call: TRBV7-8; cdr3_aa: CASSSYSGGADTQYF; cdr3_nt: TGTGCCAGCAGCTCGTATAGCGGGGGGGCAGATACGCAGTATTTT
d_call: .; j_call: TRBJ2-7; clone_size: few; v_call: TRBV5-1; cdr3_aa: CASSLGTSRSYEQYF; cdr3_nt: TGCGCCAGCAGCTTGGGCACTAGCCGGTCCTACGAGCAGTACTTC
d_call: .; j_call: TRBJ1-6; clone_size: few; v_call: TRBV18; cdr3_aa: CASSNQDTASPLHF; cdr3_nt: TGTGCCAGCTCGAATCAGGACACAGCTTCACCCCTCCACTTT
d_call: .; j_call: TRBJ2-7; clone_size: .; v_call: TRBV7-9; cdr3_aa: CASSSPVHGNEQYF; cdr3_nt: TGTGCCAGCAGCTCCCCCGTTCATGGGAACGAGCAGTACTTC
d_call: .; j_call: TRBJ1-4; clone_size: .; v_call: TRBV4-3; cdr3_aa: CASSRFRDRAEKLFF; cdr3_nt: TGCGCCAGCAGCCGCTTCAGGGATCGCGCGGAAAAACTGTTTTTT
d_call: .; j_call: TRBJ1-1; clone_size: .; v_call: TRBV7-2; cdr3_aa: CASTRDSNTEAFF; cdr3_nt: TGTGCCAGCACCAGGGACTCTAACACTGAAGCTTTCTTT
d_call: TRBD2; j_call: TRBJ2-1; clone_size: many; v_call: TRBV6-2/TRBV6-3; cdr3_aa: CASSFSGNGNEQFF; cdr3_nt: TGTGCCAGCAGCTTTAGCGGGAATGGGAATGAGCAGTTCTTC
d_call: .; j_call: TRBJ2-1; clone_size: few; v_call: TRBV24-1; cdr3_aa: CATSDLGHNEQFF; cdr3_nt: TGTGCCACCAGTGATTTGGGGCACAATGAGCAGTTCTTC
d_call: TRBD2; j_call: TRBJ2-2; clone_size: few; v_call: TRBV4-1; cdr3_aa: CASSQILAGDNGELFF; cdr3_nt: TGCGCCAGCAGCCAGATACTAGCGGGAGACAACGGGGAGCTGTTTTTT
d_call: .; j_call: TRBJ2-4; clone_size: few; v_call: TRBV29-1; cdr3_aa: CSVVVMAGVAKNIQYF; cdr3_nt: TGCAGCGTTGTTGTTATGGCGGGTGTGGCGAAAAACATTCAGTACTTC
d_call: .; j_call: TRBJ1-2; clone_size: .; v_call: TRBV28; cdr3_aa: CASSLKGFGGYTF; cdr3_nt: TGTGCCAGCAGTTTGAAGGGATTTGGTGGCTACACCTTC
d_call: .; j_call: TRBJ2-1; clone_size: few; v_call: TRBV5-1; cdr3_aa: CASSSSDQQFF; cdr3_nt: TGCGCCAGCAGCTCGAGCGATCAGCAGTTCTTC
d_call: TRBD1; j_call: TRBJ2-3; clone_size: .; v_call: TRBV5-1; cdr3_aa: CASSPGQDTDTQYF; cdr3_nt: TGCGCCAGCAGCCCGGGACAGGACACAGATACGCAGTATTTT
d_call: TRBD2; j_call: TRBJ2-5; clone_size: few; v_call: TRBV20-1; cdr3_aa: CSAGTSGRETQYF; cdr3_nt: TGCAGCGCCGGGACTAGCGGGAGAGAGACCCAGTACTTC
d_call: TRBD1; j_call: TRBJ2-7; clone_size: .; v_call: TRBV7-2; cdr3_aa: CASSLLGQAYEQYF; cdr3_nt: TGTGCCAGCAGCTTACTAGGACAGGCCTACGAGCAGTACTTC
d_call: .; j_call: TRBJ2-7; clone_size: few; v_call: TRBV3-1; cdr3_aa: CASSQDVGNSEQYF; cdr3_nt: TGTGCCAGCAGCCAAGATGTAGGGAACAGTGAGCAGTACTTC
d_call: .; j_call: TRBJ1-5; clone_size: .; v_call: TRBV20-1; cdr3_aa: CSARERQPNQPQHF; cdr3_nt: TGCAGTGCTAGGGAACGACAGCCCAATCAGCCCCAGCATTTT
d_call: TRBD1; j_call: TRBJ1-2; clone_size: many; v_call: TRBV29-1; cdr3_aa: CSAYGGQGVHGYTF; cdr3_nt: TGCAGCGCCTACGGCGGACAGGGCGTACATGGCTACACCTTC
d_call: TRBD1; j_call: TRBJ2-5; clone_size: few; v_call: TRBV2; cdr3_aa: CASRWTGGAETQYF; cdr3_nt: TGTGCCAGCAGGTGGACAGGGGGTGCAGAGACCCAGTACTTC
d_call: .; j_call: TRBJ1-4; clone_size: few; v_call: TRBV28; cdr3_aa: CASSHGQINEKLFF; cdr3_nt: TGTGCCAGCAGTCATGGACAGATTAATGAAAAACTGTTTTTT
d_call: .; j_call: TRBJ2-3; clone_size: .; v_call: TRBV29-1; cdr3_aa: CSVGIGSADTQYF; cdr3_nt: TGCAGCGTTGGGATCGGGAGTGCAGATACGCAGTATTTT
d_call: .; j_call: TRBJ2-7; clone_size: .; v_call: TRBV12-3/TRBV12-4; cdr3_aa: CASRAQGSGTYEQYF; cdr3_nt: TGTGCCAGCAGGGCCCAGGGGTCCGGGACCTACGAGCAGTACTTC
d_call: .; j_call: TRBJ2-1; clone_size: many; v_call: TRBV4-3; cdr3_aa: CASSQESGVRNEQFF; cdr3_nt: TGCGCCAGCAGCCAAGAGTCCGGGGTCAGGAATGAGCAGTTCTTC
d_call: .; j_call: TRBJ2-5; clone_size: few; v_call: TRBV29-1; cdr3_aa: CSARDSVSAGTQYF; cdr3_nt: TGCAGCGCGCGGGACAGTGTCTCCGCAGGGACCCAGTACTTC
d_call: TRBD2; j_call: TRBJ2-3; clone_size: many; v_call: TRBV7-2; cdr3_aa: CATGLAGADTQYF; cdr3_nt: TGTGCCACTGGACTAGCGGGAGCAGATACGCAGTATTTT
d_call: TRBD2; j_call: TRBJ2-1; clone_size: many; v_call: TRBV28; cdr3_aa: CASSFTSGVPNEQFF; cdr3_nt: TGTGCCAGCAGTTTCACGAGCGGGGTCCCCAATGAGCAGTTCTTC
d_call: TRBD2; j_call: TRBJ2-2; clone_size: once; v_call: TRBV12-3/TRBV12-4; cdr3_aa: CASSPLPGGDTGELFF; cdr3_nt: TGTGCCAGCAGTCCTCTACCGGGAGGGGACACCGGGGAGCTGTTTTTT
d_call: TRBD1; j_call: TRBJ1-1; clone_size: .; v_call: TRBV6-5; cdr3_aa: CASSRRGRNTEAFF; cdr3_nt: TGTGCCAGCAGTCGCAGGGGGCGAAACACTGAAGCTTTCTTT
d_call: TRBD1; j_call: TRBJ1-2; clone_size: few; v_call: TRBV19; cdr3_aa: CASSMGTGSGYGYTF; cdr3_nt: TGTGCCAGTAGTATGGGGACAGGTAGCGGCTATGGCTACACCTTC
d_call: .; j_call: TRBJ2-2; clone_size: .; v_call: TRBV14; cdr3_aa: CASSQVLAGELFF; cdr3_nt: TGTGCCAGCAGCCAAGTTTTGGCCGGGGAGCTGTTTTTT